The 15 T cell receptor beta chains in this list originate from one sample, sequenced in a study of cytomegalovirus exposure and HLA in healthy donors. Use of 60 Vbeta and 13 Jbeta primers characterized the PCR. Sequencing was performed with immunoSEQ multiplex PCR; in TCRdb, only in-frame clones are kept and a portion is missing. The sample has under 150,000 clones, roughly 80% seen once. Input material: PBMCs. These receptors were collected from a male donor in good health and CMV-seronegative.

Only one count was recorded for this clone. The chain uses TRBV19 and TRBJ2-2, with 8 positions matching TRBD2. This CDR3 is 16 amino acids long. Germline V CDR1 and CDR2: LNHDA, SQIVND (reference sequence). The ends lost 6 bases at V and 2 bases at J; junction bases unmatched: 8. CDR3 bases: TGTGCCAGTAGACTCCTCGGGGGGGTCAACACCGGGGAGCTGTTTTTT. Protein sequence: CASRLLGGVNTGELFF.

The rearrangement uses TRBV27 and TRBJ1-2; maybe TRBD1 (5 bases). The germline CDR1 and CDR2 sequences are MNHEY and SMNVEV (reference sequence). Deletions cut 5 bases from V and 2 bases from J, with 12 bases between. This CDR3 comprises 14 residues. The CDR3 region is CASSPRRVNYGYTF. The DNA of the CDR3 is TGTGCCAGCAGTCCACGCAGGGTGAACTATGGCTACACCTTC.

The chain has TRBV11-2 and TRBJ2-1, with D possibly matching TRBD1 (5 bases). V was pared by 0 bases and J by 4 bases, with 10 bases between. This CDR3 is 15 amino acids long. Germline CDR1 SGHAT, CDR2 FQNNGV. CDR3 coding DNA: TGTGCCAGCAGCTTAGATCAGGGCAGGTACAATGAGCAGTTCTTC. This encodes CASSLDQGRYNEQFF.

The V call is TRBV6-1, the J call TRBJ2-3; 12 bases align to TRBD1. Germline CDR1 and CDR2: MNHNS and SASEGT. The CDR3 is 15 residues long. Trimming took 1 base from V and 7 from J; bases not matched to a gene: 3. CDR3 sequence: CASSEGDRGHHTQYF. CDR3 bases: TGTGCCAGCAGTGAAGGGGACAGGGGGCATCATACGCAGTATTTT.

The chain has TRBV5-3 and TRBJ2-1; 11 bases are shared with TRBD2. TRBV5-3 has ORF status, its function being uncertain. The CDR3 runs 15 residues. V shed 4 bases and J 8 bases; nucleotides not matched to a gene: 8. The CDR3 sequence is CARSATSGAFHEQFF. The CDR3 nucleotides are TGTGCCAGAAGCGCGACTAGCGGGGCTTTCCATGAGCAGTTCTTC.

The chain couples TRBV29-1 to TRBJ1-1, with 11 bases that match TRBD1. Germline loops: CDR1 SQVTM, CDR2 ANQGSEA. This CDR3 contains 13 residues. Trimming took 5 bases from V and 7 from J; bases not matched to a gene: 6. The CDR3 loop is CSVLMDRGHEAFF. CDR3 sequence (DNA): TGCAGCGTTCTAATGGACAGGGGGCATGAAGCTTTCTTT.

The chain has TRBV13 and TRBJ1-2; 9 positions match TRBD1. V dropped 5 bases and J dropped 8; count of bases not matched to a gene: 12. This CDR3 spans 15 amino acids. CDR1 is PRHDT, CDR2 FYEKMQ, per germline (reference sequence). As DNA, the CDR3 is TGTGCCAGCAGCCGCCGGGACAGGGACCTCTGGGGCTACACCTTC. Protein sequence: CASSRRDRDLWGYTF.

This clone was counted once. The chain recombines TRBV19 with TRBJ2-1, with TRBD1 identical over 7 bases. This CDR3 comprises 16 residues. CDR1 is LNHDA and CDR2 is SQIVND in the germline V gene (reference sequence). With 6 bases clipped from V and 1 base from J, the junction kept 9 bases outside the gene matches. CDR3 in DNA: TGTGCCAGTAGCATCTCGACAGGGCCATCCTACAATGAGCAGTTCTTC. Its translation: CASSISTGPSYNEQFF.

V is TRBV28 and J is TRBJ2-1; D remains ambiguous. This CDR3 region has 11 residues. V was cut by 5 bases and J by 11 bases, with 10 bases left in between. Germline lookup yields CDR1 MDHEN and CDR2 SYDVKM. The CDR3 spells CASSKPNQQFF. In DNA form, the CDR3 reads TGTGCCAGCAGTAAGCCAAATCAGCAGTTCTTC.

The chain couples TRBV5-4 to TRBJ2-7; TRBD1 matches at 10 bases. J lost 5 bases, V lost 3 bases, and 5 bases had no gene match. This CDR3 contains 14 residues. Germline lookup yields CDR1 SGHNT and CDR2 YYREEE (reference sequence). CDR3 coding DNA: TGTGCCAGCAGCTGGGGGACAGGGGTACACGAGCAGTACTTC. It encodes CASSWGTGVHEQYF.

The rearrangement links TRBV18 to TRBJ2-3; D unclear. V was shortened by 3 bases and J by 2 bases, with 3 bases between the two germline ends. Germline CDR1 KGHSH, CDR2 LQKENI. This CDR3 is 12 amino acids long. Here the CDR3 reads CASSPITDTQYF. The DNA of the CDR3 is TGTGCCAGCTCACCCATCACAGATACGCAGTATTTT. The whole variable domain, remainder taken from reference TRBV18 and TRBJ2-3, is NAGVMQNPRHLVRRRGQEARLRCSPMKGHSHVYWYRQLPEEGLKFMVYLQKENIIDESGMPKERFSAEFPKEGPSILRIQQVVRGDSAAYFCASSPITDTQYFGPGTRLTVL.

The gene calls are TRBV5-5 and TRBJ2-7; no clear D. This CDR3 has 13 residues. V lost 7 bases to trimming and J lost 1 base, with 12 bases between them. The germline gives CDR1 SGHKS, CDR2 YYEKEE (reference sequence). The CDR3: CASASTGSYEQYF. In DNA, the CDR3 is TGTGCCAGCGCCTCGACTGGTTCCTACGAGCAGTACTTC.

V gene TRBV19 combines with J gene TRBJ1-1, with D unclear. This CDR3 region has 14 residues. V was clipped by 6 bases and J by 2 bases, with 13 bases between them. Germline CDR1 and CDR2: LNHDA and SQIVND (reference sequence). The CDR3 protein is CASSITTTNTEAFF. CDR3 nucleotides: TGTGCCAGTAGCATCACCACGACTAACACTGAAGCTTTCTTT.

The chain links TRBV19 to TRBJ1-1, with 8 bases identical to TRBD1. The CDR3 length is 13 residues. CDR1 and CDR2 (germline): LNHDA, SQIVND (reference sequence). V lost 1 base, J lost 10 bases, and 5 bases stayed unmatched. In DNA, the CDR3 is TGTGCCAGTAGTATAGCCCTCGACAGGGGAGCTTTCTTT. Protein sequence: CASSIALDRGAFF.

V and J are TRBV28 and TRBJ1-3, with D possibly being TRBD1 (5 bases). The V gene lost 6 bases and the J gene lost 3 bases, with 9 bases spanning the gap. This CDR3 region has 13 residues. Looked up from germline, CDR1 is MDHEN and CDR2 is SYDVKM. CDR3 protein: CASRQGGGNTIYF. The CDR3 DNA follows: TGTGCCAGCAGGCAGGGTGGTGGAAACACCATATATTTT.